This entry lists 12 T cell receptor beta chains sequenced from one sample in a study of T cell responses to AZD1222 COVID-19 vaccine. Measured with immunoSEQ multiplex PCR; TCRdb has only the in-frame clones, and not every one. The sample lists about 110,000 clones; 94% were seen once. This specimen was peripheral blood, taken 28 days after the second AZD1222 dose. These receptors were obtained from an adult who received the AZD1222 COVID-19 vaccine.

The rearrangement joins TRBV5-1 to TRBJ2-7; D is possibly TRBD2 (5 bases). The CDR3 runs 17 residues. V shed 3 bases and J shed 3 bases, with 22 bases lying between them. Per germline, CDR1 SGHRS and CDR2 YFSETQ. In DNA, the CDR3 is TGCGCCAGCAGCTCGACCCCATTGAGGGTGGTCAACTACGAGCAGTACTTC. Protein product: CASSSTPLRVVNYEQYF.

V is TRBV19 and J is TRBJ1-2; 7 bases map to TRBD1. CDR1 is LNHDA, CDR2 SQIVND, per germline (reference sequence). Losses at the gene ends were 7 bases for V and 2 bases for J; bases not matched to a gene: 16. This CDR3 spans 17 amino acids. The CDR3 sequence is CASTSLGGQSRNYGYTF. The CDR3 region has the DNA TGTGCCAGTACCTCATTGGGGGGACAGTCAAGGAACTATGGCTACACCTTC.

In this sample, this clone turned up once. The J gene is TRBJ2-7, the V gene TRBV11-2; D is uncertain. This CDR3 is 13 amino acids long. The germline V gene has CDR1 SGHAT and CDR2 FQNNGV. V shed 4 bases and J shed 6 bases, with 13 bases lying between them. DNA for the CDR3: TGTGCCAGCAGCTACAACGGAGTAGCCGAGCAGTACTTC. Translating it yields CASSYNGVAEQYF.

This CDR3 reads CASRGTYLTYGYTF. CDR3 bases: TGTGCCAGTAGAGGGACTTATCTAACCTATGGCTACACCTTC. V and J are TRBV19 and TRBJ1-2; D is possibly TRBD1 (5 bases). Between the trimmed V and J ends, which lost 6 bases and 4 bases, there was a span of 15 bases. The CDR3 length is 14 residues. CDR1 LNHDA and CDR2 SQIVND come from the germline V gene (reference sequence).

The chain joins TRBV7-9 to TRBJ2-7; the match to TRBD2 covers 10 bases. Per the germline V gene, CDR1 is SEHNR and CDR2 is FQNEAQ (reference sequence). With V trimmed by 4 bases and J by 2 bases, 14 bases remained unmatched. The CDR3 has 18 amino acids. CDR3 DNA sequence: TGTGCCAGCAGCTCCACCCTAATTAGCGGGGGGTCCACCTACGAGCAGTACTTC. This codes for CASSSTLISGGSTYEQYF.

The rearrangement joins TRBV3-1 (or the pseudogene TRBV3-2) to TRBJ1-1; no definite D call. Germline V gives CDR1 LGHDT, CDR2 YNNKEL (reference sequence). The CDR3 runs 14 residues. The ends were cut back, 0 bases at V and 1 base at J, with 6 bases in the middle. CDR3 nucleotide sequence: TGTGCCAGCAGCCAAGAGGGCGGGAACACTGAAGCTTTCTTT. This gives the protein CASSQEGGNTEAFF.

The gene calls are TRBV2 and TRBJ1-1; D is possibly TRBD1 (6 bases). This CDR3 contains 15 residues. Between the trimmed V and J ends, which lost 6 bases and 5 bases, there was a span of 19 bases. The germline CDR1 and CDR2 sequences are SNHLY and FYNNEI. The CDR3 region is CASSPGGGRGTEAFF. The DNA of the CDR3 is TGTGCCAGCAGCCCCGGGGGGGGGCGAGGGACTGAAGCTTTCTTT.

This clone was observed once. This chain uses TRBV2 with TRBJ1-1, with D uncertain. The CDR3 contains 11 residues. V lost 6 bases and J lost 2, with 4 bases in between. Germline V gene sequence: CDR1 SNHLY, CDR2 FYNNEI. CDR3 bases: TGTGCCAGCAGGGACAACACTGAAGCTTTCTTT. Translation: CASRDNTEAFF.

The chain joins TRBV6-5 to TRBJ1-3, with TRBD1 matching 8 bases. Losses at the gene ends were 4 bases for V and 5 bases for J; bases not matched to a gene: 4. The CDR3 has 14 amino acids. Germline CDR1 and CDR2: MNHEY and SVGAGI. The CDR3 region is CASSSTGGRNTIYF. The CDR3 DNA is TGTGCCAGCAGTTCTACAGGGGGTCGAAACACCATATATTTT.

The chain is built from TRBV13 and TRBJ1-1; D remains ambiguous. The CDR3 is made up of 16 amino acids. Germline V gene data show CDR1 as PRHDT and CDR2 as FYEKMQ (reference sequence). The ends were cut back, 2 bases at V and 1 base at J, with 14 bases in the middle. CDR3 region: CASSLNPAEANTEAFF. The CDR3 DNA reads TGTGCCAGCAGCTTAAACCCGGCAGAAGCGAACACTGAAGCTTTCTTT.

This CDR3 is CAWNTGVEKLFF. CDR3 bases: TGTGCCTGGAATACAGGGGTGGAAAAACTGTTTTTT. The chain recombines TRBV30 with TRBJ1-4, with 7 bases aligning to TRBD1. With 4 bases clipped from V and 8 bases from J, the junction kept 4 bases outside the gene matches. This CDR3 comprises 12 residues. Germline values: CDR1 GTSNPN, CDR2 SVGIG (reference sequence).

This chain connects TRBV29-1 to TRBJ1-1, with 9 bases that match TRBD1. This CDR3 region has 15 residues. Germline trimming cut 3 bases from V and 6 bases from J; bases unmatched to any gene: 11. CDR1 and CDR2 from the germline V gene are SQVTM and ANQGSEA. CDR3 bases: TGCAGCGTTGACCGTATGGGACAGGGAGGCGCTGAAGCTTTCTTT. Translating it yields CSVDRMGQGGAEAFF.